This TCR beta chain was captured by sequencing in a study of cytomegalovirus exposure and HLA in healthy donors. Study results and caveats: What a later analysis reportedly showed was that an Asian-associated ancestry cluster had fewer N-insertions than the approximately 700-donor mean. One variant, a missense change in DCLRE1C, was linked in a later analysis to TCR beta V- and J-gene trimming. Analysis performed later found about 17,000 TCR beta sequences associated with HLA alleles at 0.05 false discovery rate.

On this clone: The antigen is undetermined.

PCR employed 60 Vbeta and 13 Jbeta primers. Sequencing used immunoSEQ multiplex PCR; TCRdb keeps in-frame clones, though not all of them. This sample has 55,000 or so clones, with 82% found just once. Donors were nominally healthy when sampled, though unrecorded immune exposures were likely. CDR3 length: 14 residues. V was pared by 0 bases and J by 6 bases, with 8 bases between. The germline V gene has CDR1 SNHLY and CDR2 FYNNEI. The clonotype was recovered from a man in his fifties in good health and CMV-seronegative. The gene calls are TRBV2 and TRBJ2-2; no reliable D call. The sequencing input was PBMCs. CDR3 region: CASSEASGAGELFF. The CDR3 DNA reads TGTGCCAGCAGTGAAGCGTCAGGCGCCGGGGAGCTGTTTTTT.